This is a list of T cell receptor beta chains from one sample in a study of T cells in Graves' hyperthyroidism and ophthalmopathy. TCRdb processed the multiplex PCR reads anew with MiXCR; each CDR3 protein has one entry. This repertoire shows under 400,000 distinct CDR3 sequences, roughly a fifth found once; its top ten account for 50% to 65%. Sequences were obtained from blood. These receptors all stem from a woman aged 45-60 years with Graves' hyperthyroidism. Each CDR3 is given with its conserved first and last residue. Fields, in order: V gene, J gene, clone size, D gene, CDR3 protein, CDR3 DNA. A D gene is named only where the DNA matches it firmly. Part of the rows lack a size; the others show once, few, many or a class for expanded clones.

TRBV2	TRBJ1-3	many	TRBD1	CASRGDSFSGNTIYF	TGTGCCAGCAGGGGGGACAGCTTCTCTGGAAACACCATATATTTT
TRBV7-8	TRBJ2-1	-	-	CASSLLVSEPYNEQLF	TGTGCCAGCAGCTTATTGGTGAGCGAGCCCTACAATGAGCAGCTCTTC
TRBV6-1	TRBJ1-2	many	TRBD1	CASNGQVQIHGYTF	TGTGCCAGCAACGGACAGGTTCAGATACATGGCTACACCTTC
TRBV12-3/TRBV12-4	TRBJ2-7	many	-	CASTQGGGYEQYF	TGTGCCAGCACCCAAGGGGGGGGCTACGAGCAGTACTTC
TRBV5-1	TRBJ2-7	-	-	CASSLGVTPYEQYF	TGCGCCAGCAGCTTGGGGGTGACCCCCTACGAGCAGTACTTC
TRBV28	TRBJ2-7	many	TRBD1	CASSKDRAADEQYF	TGTGCCAGCAGTAAGGACAGGGCAGCCGACGAGCAGTACTTC
TRBV5-1	TRBJ2-5	many	-	CASGGAVWGETQYF	TGCGCCAGCGGTGGAGCCGTTTGGGGAGAGACCCAGTACTTC
TRBV29-1	TRBJ2-1	-	TRBD2	CSVESSGSHNEQFF	TGCAGCGTTGAAAGTAGCGGGAGCCACAATGAGCAGTTCTTC
TRBV7-2	TRBJ2-3	many	-	CASSLSLGGRDTQYF	TGTGCCAGCAGCTTAAGTTTGGGGGGCAGAGATACGCAGTATTTT
TRBV27	TRBJ1-2	-	-	CASSTRANYGYTF	TGTGCCAGCAGTACGAGGGCTAACTATGGCTACACCTTC
TRBV20-1	TRBJ2-7	many	-	CSASPGGEGKQYF	TGCAGTGCTAGCCCCGGGGGCGAGGGAAAGCAGTACTTC
TRBV12-3/TRBV12-4	TRBJ2-5	many	-	CASSLQFSGETQYF	TGTGCCAGCAGTTTACAGTTTTCCGGGGAGACCCAGTACTTC
TRBV11-2	TRBJ1-5	many	-	CASSLGRGRGNQPQHF	TGTGCCAGCAGCTTAGGGAGGGGAAGGGGCAATCAGCCCCAGCATTTT
TRBV3-1	TRBJ2-2	many	-	CASSPRVYTGELFF	TGTGCCAGCAGCCCCAGGGTCTACACCGGGGAGCTGTTTTTT
TRBV20-1	TRBJ2-2	many	TRBD2	CSARVAGEAGELFF	TGCAGTGCTAGAGTAGCGGGAGAGGCCGGGGAGCTGTTTTTT
TRBV20-1	TRBJ1-2	many	-	CSADLFTGGEGYGYTF	TGCAGTGCCGACCTTTTCACGGGGGGCGAGGGCTATGGCTACACCTTC
TRBV5-5	TRBJ2-3	many	TRBD2	CASSSGTSGRGGPDTQYF	TGTGCCAGCAGCTCCGGGACTAGCGGGAGGGGGGGACCAGATACGCAGTATTTT
TRBV18	TRBJ1-4	many	-	CASSRANEKLFF	TGTGCCAGCTCACGGGCCAATGAAAAACTGTTTTTT
TRBV28	TRBJ2-2	-	TRBD2	CASSLHASGLAGRVTGELFF	TGTGCCAGCAGTTTACACGCCTCGGGACTAGCGGGAAGAGTCACCGGGGAGCTGTTTTTT
TRBV2	TRBJ2-2	many	-	CASSDIGTGELFF	TGTGCCAGCAGTGACATAGGCACCGGGGAGCTGTTTTTT
TRBV20-1	TRBJ2-2	many	TRBD2	CSAARGGIWTGELFF	TGCAGTGCCGCCCGGGGGGGCATCTGGACCGGGGAGCTGTTTTTT
TRBV7-9	TRBJ2-7	many	-	CASSQMRDGTYEQYF	TGTGCCAGCAGCCAAATGCGGGACGGGACCTACGAGCAGTACTTC
TRBV5-1	TRBJ1-1	-	-	CASSLAQGGLDTEAFF	TGCGCCAGCAGCTTGGCCCAGGGAGGGCTTGACACTGAAGCTTTCTTT